The TCR beta chain under discussion was sequenced for a study of technical replicates of blood from several donors (dated by TCRdb to 2016 to 2017). Library method: the immunoSEQ multiplex PCR assay. TCRdb holds this immuneACCESS table with in-frame rearrangements only. Some clones are missing; in checked studies, unresolved V genes explain under half, and the rest has no known cause. Present in this sample are tens of thousands of clones, about 93% of which were seen just once. Approximately 0.27% of the sample comes from the top ten. V loses 6 bases at its end and J loses 3 bases; junction bases beyond the gene matches: 9. Counted from cysteine to phenylalanine, this CDR3 has 16 amino acids. Only CDR3 DNA is held: 48 bases, read in frame from base 1. In the germline V gene, CDR1 corresponds to MDHEN and CDR2 to SYDVKM. About this clone itself: There is no known antigen for this receptor. Base qualities are not provided; no much larger clone lies one nucleotide away.

The clonotype originates from a human donor in good health. Here the chain combines TRBV28 and TRBJ2-7; 12 of the junction bases match TRBD1. Sequenced: T cells isolated from PBMCs. The nucleotide sequence reads TGTGCCAGCAGCTCCCAAGGGACAGGGGGCCTCTACGAGCAGTACTTC. Translated, this is CASSSQGTGGLYEQYF.